This T cell receptor beta chain was observed in a study of identical twins. The donors were all healthy and Caucasian. There are 15 residues in the CDR3. CDR1 ENHRY and CDR2 SYGVKD come from the germline V gene. With 3 bases removed from V and 1 base from J, the gap between germline ends came to 12 bases. This clonotype has only a few counts. The antigen is undetermined. Study findings and constraints: Weaker excess sharing between twins was seen in beta out-of-frame sequences.

A template switching step contributed a universal primer site, while unique molecular identifiers were present in the cDNA. MiXCR was run by TCRdb on the 5' RACE reads, yielding one entry per CDR3 protein. Among some 900,000 distinct CDR3 sequences listed, 9% to 15% were seen once. A further study also used this sample, focusing on yellow fever vaccine responses in identical twins. That publication notes: Reports say the vaccine T cell response in twins looked partly convergent and partly personalized.

This sequence joins TRBV10-3 and TRBJ1-1; D remains unclear. The clonotype was recovered from a woman aged 18-29 years in good health. The specimen sequenced was PBMCs. The CDR3 loop is CAISDGLRQNTEAFF. In DNA, the CDR3 is TGTGCCATCAGTGACGGGTTGAGGCAGAACACTGAAGCTTTCTTT.